This entry is about one T cell receptor (beta chain). V shed 3 bases and J 0 bases; nucleotides not matched to a gene: 5. The CDR3 is made up of 15 amino acids. The germline CDR1 and CDR2 sequences are DFQATT and SNEGSKA (reference sequence). This specimen comes from a study of blood T cell repertoires in COVID-19. As for the study in general: COVID-19 samples, acute and convalescent, were from the United States, Italy and Spain.

The protocol was immunoSEQ multiplex PCR, while the TCRdb copy is restricted to in-frame clones and leaves out a portion. The data contain about 130,000 clones, 92% of them singletons. The V call is TRBV20-1, the J call TRBJ2-1, with 7 bases matching TRBD1. This TCR was sampled from a man aged 45 to 65 with COVID-19, enrolled during active disease. Sequenced material: peripheral blood. The CDR3 loop is CSASHAGGSYNEQFF. The CDR3 DNA reads as TGCAGTGCTAGTCACGCAGGGGGCTCCTACAATGAGCAGTTCTTC.